Listed here is a single T cell receptor beta chain. Its antigen is still unknown. Construction of the TCRbeta library involved unique molecular identifiers. Each CDR3 protein is one row after TCRdb ran MiXCR on the PCR reads. This table holds approximately 1,000,000 distinct CDR3 sequences, under 30% found once. This record comes from a study of T-cell reconstitution after alpha-beta-depleted transplantation in children. Study-wide points: Several hundred expanded graft clones reportedly gave rise to the alpha-beta T cells present about two months after transplant.

CDR3 length equals 13 residues. Germline-derived CDR1 and CDR2 are SGDLS and YYNGEE. V dropped 2 bases and J dropped 2 bases, with 7 bases sitting between them. Sequenced material: PBMCs, mostly from graft donor cells, taken 360 days after TCRalphabeta/CD19-depleted stem cell transplant. V is TRBV9 and J is TRBJ1-2; D is undetermined. The TCR comes from a boy under two years old who had a stem cell transplant for SCID, so the T cells may come from the graft donor. The CDR3 nucleotides read TGTGCCAGCAGCGTTTCAGGAAACTATGGCTACACCTTC. Encoded protein: CASSVSGNYGYTF.